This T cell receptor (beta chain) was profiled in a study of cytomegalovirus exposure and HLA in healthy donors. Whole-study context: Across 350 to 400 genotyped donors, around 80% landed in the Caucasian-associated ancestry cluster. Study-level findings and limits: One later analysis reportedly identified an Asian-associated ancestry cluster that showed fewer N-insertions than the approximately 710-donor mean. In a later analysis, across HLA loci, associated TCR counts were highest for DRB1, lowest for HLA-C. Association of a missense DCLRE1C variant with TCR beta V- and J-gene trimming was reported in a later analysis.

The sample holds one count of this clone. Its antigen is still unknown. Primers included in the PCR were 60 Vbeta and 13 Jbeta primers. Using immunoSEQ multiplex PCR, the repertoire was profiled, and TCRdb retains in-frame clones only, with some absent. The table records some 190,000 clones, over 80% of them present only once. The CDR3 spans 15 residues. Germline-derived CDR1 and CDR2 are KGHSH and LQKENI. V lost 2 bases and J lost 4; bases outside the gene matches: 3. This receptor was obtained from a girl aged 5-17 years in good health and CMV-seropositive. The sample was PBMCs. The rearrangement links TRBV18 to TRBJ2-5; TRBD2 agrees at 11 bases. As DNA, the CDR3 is TGTGCCAGCTCACCAACTAGCGGGGGTGGAGAGACCCAGTACTTC. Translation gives CASSPTSGGGETQYF.